This T cell receptor (beta chain) was identified in a study of regulatory T cells in long-lasting Graves disease. Study conclusions and caveats: Only a small sample size was used, which may have cut accuracy.

The CDR3 totals 14 residues. The V gene's germline CDR1 is MNHEY and CDR2 SMNVEV (reference sequence). Trimming took off 8 bases at V and 7 bases at J, with 21 bases between the two ends. This clonotype has at least ten counts. No antigen is known for it. Combining iRepertoire HTBI primers with Arm-PCR of CDR3 regions, the authors built TCR beta libraries. In the authors' workflow: Taken together, the samples had fewer than 70 TRBV and more than 11 TRBJ segments identified. TCRdb passed the multiplex PCR reads through MiXCR, listing each CDR3 protein once. The V and J calls were not made by the authors but by TCRdb's processing. The sample includes 390,000 or so distinct CDR3 sequences, 12% of them seen just once. Time point of the sample: newly diagnosed GD, antithyroid drugs for less than 3 months. The TCR library was made from RNA that had been extracted from PBMCs in TRIzol. The patient group derived from an endocrinology department in Xi'an, China.

The data were also submitted as part of a second study, on T cells in Graves' hyperthyroidism and ophthalmopathy. That publication notes: The blood repertoire included most of the expanded thyroid clonotypes above 0.001.

The clonotype was recovered from a woman aged 18-29 years with Graves disease. Sequences were derived from peripheral blood mononuclear cells (PBMCs), sampled at new diagnosis, from a patient treated with antithyroid drugs. The V call is TRBV27, the J call TRBJ2-7; the D gene is possibly TRBD2 (6 bases). CDR3 residues: CASGEVGGALEQYF. In DNA, the CDR3 is TGTGCCAGCGGGGAGGTCGGAGGGGCCCTGGAGCAGTACTTC.